This T cell receptor beta chain was profiled in a study of vaccination effects on CD4 cells after COVID-19. Study-level information: Sequencing followed a ViraFEST assay step that expanded antigen-specific CD4+ T cells with viral peptide pools.

Using immunoSEQ multiplex PCR, the repertoire was profiled, and TCRdb retains in-frame clones only, with some absent. This sample carries about 53,000 clones, 65% to 80% of them seen once, and the ten largest clones take less than 4%. Of note for this clone: Its antigen is unidentified. Germline is not matched at one junction end, which may reflect a read error.

Study-level results: Few convalescent patients were studied, and early post-infection samples were lacking.

The CDR3 runs 12 residues. CDR1 SGHRS and CDR2 YFSETQ come from the germline V gene. After around 10 days in culture, the CD4+ T cells were isolated. At days 3 and 7, half of the medium was exchanged for IL-2 medium. This sample comprised CD4+ T cells from PBMCs cultured without peptide, obtained before COVID-19 vaccination. The chain couples TRBV5-1 to TRBJ2-1; no clear D. This sequence originates from a human donor who received a COVID-19 vaccine. The CDR3 nucleotides are TGCGCCAGCAGGTTAAACAGTGGTACGGATATCTTC. Protein: CASRLNSGTDIF.